The 30 T cell receptor beta chains below were found in one sample sequenced in a study of T cell responses to AZD1222 COVID-19 vaccine. Clones were sequenced by immunoSEQ multiplex PCR, and TCRdb holds only the in-frame ones, with some missing. The data hold about 180,000 clones, with 90% observed a single time. The source was peripheral blood, collected on day 0 of AZD1222 vaccination. The receptors derive from an adult in good health.

The count of this clone is one. The V call is TRBV6-5, the J call TRBJ1-2, with D possibly being TRBD1 (6 bases). CDR1 and CDR2 (germline): MNHEY, SVGAGI. The CDR3 loop spans 13 amino acids. V lost 6 bases, J lost 8 bases, and 16 bases lay in between. This CDR3 reads CASRKQGIDGYTF. In DNA form, the CDR3 reads TGTGCCAGCAGGAAACAGGGAATTGACGGCTACACCTTC.

The rearrangement uses TRBV19 and TRBJ1-2; 9 nucleotides align to TRBD1. The J segment lost 5 bases and the V segment lost 2 bases, leaving 6 bases of the junction unmatched. Germline-derived CDR1 and CDR2 are LNHDA and SQIVND (reference sequence). The CDR3 is made up of 15 amino acids. The CDR3 is CASSITSGQGYGYTF. For the CDR3, the DNA is TGTGCCAGTAGTATAACCTCGGGACAGGGATATGGCTACACCTTC.

The genes are TRBV5-8 and TRBJ2-3; the match to TRBD1 covers 7 bases. The V and J ends lost 3 bases and 14 bases, in that order; junction bases with no gene match: 15. The CDR3 is 14 amino acids. Germline V gives CDR1 SGHTS, CDR2 YDEGEE. CDR3 loop: CASSSGTELGIWYF. CDR3 bases: TGTGCCAGCAGCTCCGGGACAGAGCTCGGAATTTGGTATTTT.

The rearrangement joins TRBV3-1 (or the pseudogene TRBV3-2) to TRBJ1-2, with D unresolved. The CDR3 is made up of 15 amino acids. Between the trimmed V and J ends, which lost 1 base and 0 bases, there was a span of 9 bases. Germline CDR1 LGHDT, CDR2 YNNKEL (reference sequence). The CDR3 here is CASSQAWATNYGYTF. The CDR3 nucleotides read TGTGCCAGCAGCCAAGCCTGGGCGACTAACTATGGCTACACCTTC.

The chain recombines TRBV28 with TRBJ1-3; D unresolved. The V end was cut by 6 bases, the J end by 6 bases, with 9 bases between. CDR3 length: 12 residues. Germline V gene lookup returns CDR1 MDHEN and CDR2 SYDVKM. The CDR3 sequence is CASSLQPNTIYF. The DNA of the CDR3 is TGTGCCAGCAGCTTACAACCAAACACCATATATTTT.

This chain joins TRBV5-6 and TRBJ2-3, with D maybe TRBD1 (7 bases). V lost 1 base to trimming and J lost 6 bases, with 12 bases between them. Germline V lookup: CDR1 SGHDT, CDR2 YYEEEE. The CDR3 loop spans 14 amino acids. The CDR3 region has the DNA TGTGCCAGCAGCTTGTACAGGGGAGGCGATACGCAGTATTTT. It translates to CASSLYRGGDTQYF.

The J gene is TRBJ1-1, the V gene TRBV6-5; D is ambiguous. The CDR3 length is 14 residues. The V end lost 8 bases, the J end lost 2 bases, and 15 bases lay between the germline ends. Germline lookup yields CDR1 MNHEY and CDR2 SVGAGI. CDR3: CASRRSMANTEAFF. CDR3 coding DNA: TGTGCCAGCCGAAGATCCATGGCAAACACTGAAGCTTTCTTT.

The chain combines TRBV12-3 or TRBV12-4 with TRBJ1-1; D is ambiguous. Deletions cut 1 base from V and 14 bases from J, with 11 bases between. The length of the CDR3 is 11 residues. The CDR3 sequence: CASSLDPKIFF. CDR3 sequence (DNA): TGTGCCAGCAGTTTAGACCCCAAGATATTCTTT.

This clone has only a few counts. The chain links TRBV4-2 to TRBJ1-4; 8 bases are shared with TRBD1. Germline-derived CDR1 and CDR2 are LGHNA and YNFKEQ. The CDR3 length is 15 residues. V trimming: 1 base; J trimming: 4 bases; junction bases outside the gene matches: 2. In DNA, the CDR3 is TGTGCCAGCAGCCAAGGACAGGGGCATAATGAAAAACTGTTTTTT. Its protein product is CASSQGQGHNEKLFF.

This sequence joins TRBV24-1 and TRBJ1-2; weak D call: TRBD1 (6 bases). CDR3 length equals 18 residues. Looked up from germline, CDR1 is KGHDR and CDR2 is SFDVKD. Trimming removed 2 bases from V and 3 bases from J, with 21 bases in between. CDR3 loop: CATSDSETGKGLHYGYTF. CDR3 coding DNA: TGTGCCACCAGTGATTCCGAAACAGGGAAAGGCCTTCACTATGGCTACACCTTC.

V usage is TRBV11-2 and J usage is TRBJ2-5; TRBD2 matches at 8 bases. CDR3 length: 15 amino acids. J gave up 5 bases and V 1 base, and 6 bases lay outside the gene matches. Germline lookup yields CDR1 SGHAT and CDR2 FQNNGV. The CDR3 loop reads CASSLGAGGRETQYF. DNA for the CDR3: TGTGCCAGCAGCTTAGGTGCGGGGGGCAGGGAGACCCAGTACTTC.

The chain joins TRBV5-1 to TRBJ1-1, with D possibly being TRBD1 (5 bases). Germline loops: CDR1 SGHRS, CDR2 YFSETQ. The CDR3 has 15 amino acids. V gave up 4 bases and J gave up 4 bases, with 17 bases separating them. This CDR3 reads CASSPSQQGSTEAFF. CDR3 nucleotide sequence: TGCGCCAGCAGCCCTAGCCAGCAGGGTTCCACTGAAGCTTTCTTT. The full variable domain, its missing parts supplied by reference TRBV5-1 and TRBJ1-1, is KAGVTQTPRYLIKTRGQQVTLSCSPISGHRSVSWYQQTPGQGLQFLFEYFSETQRNKGNFPGRFSGRQFSNSRSEMNVSTLELGDSALYLCASSPSQQGSTEAFFGQGTRLTVV.

This sequence joins TRBV30 and TRBJ1-4; no definite D call. The germline V gene has CDR1 GTSNPN and CDR2 SVGIG (reference sequence). The CDR3 runs to 14 residues. CDR3 protein: CAGLSGLWGEKLFF. The DNA of the CDR3 is TGTGCTGGCCTGAGCGGTCTATGGGGTGAAAAACTGTTTTTT.

The V gene is TRBV12-2, the J gene TRBJ2-5; TRBD2 is the table's D call and was not checked against the DNA. TRBV12-2 is a listed pseudogene. The CDR3 has 17 amino acids. CDR3 sequence: CASRSGLRTSGLETQYF. The CDR3, as DNA: TGTGCAAGTCGCTCCGGTTTGCGGACTAGCGGTCTAGAGACCCAGTACTTC.

The CDR3 coding sequence is TGCGCCAGCAGCCAGGGACAGGGGGCGTACTATGGCTACACCTTC. The encoded protein is CASSQGQGAYYGYTF. This chain connects TRBV4-1 to TRBJ1-2, with 12 bases aligning to TRBD1. Germline V lookup: CDR1 MGHRA, CDR2 YSYEKL. The V and J ends lost 3 bases and 3 bases, in that order; junction bases with no gene match: 2. CDR3 length: 15 residues.

V and J are TRBV11-3 and TRBJ1-1; 7 bases map to TRBD1. Germline-derived CDR1 and CDR2 are SGHNT and YENEEA. V shed 5 bases, J shed 5 bases, and the junction held 14 bases outside the gene matches. The CDR3 is 16 amino acids. The CDR3 sequence is CASSPGGDRAGTEAFF. The CDR3 DNA reads as TGTGCCAGCAGCCCCGGAGGAGACAGGGCGGGGACTGAAGCTTTCTTT.

The chain recombines TRBV30 with TRBJ1-3, with no clear D. This CDR3 is built from 14 residues. CDR1 and CDR2 (germline): GTSNPN, SVGIG (reference sequence). Trimming stripped 7 bases from V and 1 base from J, with 14 bases between. This CDR3 reads CAYRRWGSGNTIYF. In DNA form, the CDR3 reads TGTGCCTACCGGAGGTGGGGATCTGGAAACACCATATATTTT.

The chain is built from TRBV7-9 and TRBJ1-1; no definite D call. CDR1 SEHNR and CDR2 FQNEAQ come from the germline V gene (reference sequence). This CDR3 is built from 13 residues. The germline V and J ends were trimmed by 5 bases and 2 bases, with 9 bases remaining between them. The CDR3 region has the DNA TGTGCCAGCAGCGTCTGGGCAAACACTGAAGCTTTCTTT. It translates to CASSVWANTEAFF. Supplemented by reference TRBV7-9 and TRBJ1-1, the full variable domain reads DTGVSQNPRHKITKRGQNVTFRCDPISEHNRLYWYRQTLGQGPEFLTYFQNEAQLEKSRLLSDRFSAERPKGSFSTLEIQRTEQGDSAMYLCASSVWANTEAFFGQGTRLTVV.

The V and J genes are TRBV5-1 and TRBJ1-2, with 9 bases fitting TRBD1. J gave up 7 bases and V 3 bases, and 25 bases lay outside the gene matches. Germline V gives CDR1 SGHRS, CDR2 YFSETQ. The CDR3 totals 20 residues. The CDR3 DNA is TGCGCCAGCAGCTCGGCGAGTCCCGGGACAGGGAAACCCAGGGTGGTTGGCTACACCTTC. This gives the protein CASSSASPGTGKPRVVGYTF. Variable domain in full (rest from reference TRBV5-1 and TRBJ1-2): KAGVTQTPRYLIKTRGQQVTLSCSPISGHRSVSWYQQTPGQGLQFLFEYFSETQRNKGNFPGRFSGRQFSNSRSEMNVSTLELGDSALYLCASSSASPGTGKPRVVGYTFGSGTRLTVV.

The chain joins TRBV5-6 to TRBJ2-1; the D gene is possibly TRBD2 (6 bases). V lost 4 bases and J lost 3, with 17 bases in between. This CDR3 is built from 16 residues. Germline V CDR1 and CDR2: SGHDT, YYEEEE. CDR3 residues: CASSPEAGNIYNEQFF. The CDR3 nucleotides read TGTGCCAGCAGCCCCGAAGCGGGTAACATCTACAATGAGCAGTTCTTC.

This clone was recorded a few times. The genes are TRBV4-2 and TRBJ1-1, with a tentative D call TRBD1 (5 bases). This CDR3 is built from 15 residues. The germline V gene encodes CDR1 LGHNA and CDR2 YNFKEQ. V lost 0 bases and J lost 3, with 11 bases in between. The CDR3 DNA follows: TGTGCCAGCAGCCAAGAGGGGGGGTCCTACACTGAAGCTTTCTTT. Translated: CASSQEGGSYTEAFF.

The J gene is TRBJ1-2, the V gene TRBV27, with a tentative D call TRBD1 (6 bases). CDR1 is MNHEY and CDR2 is SMNVEV in the germline V gene (reference sequence). CDR3 length: 13 residues. V was clipped by 9 bases and J by 4 bases, with 15 bases between them. DNA of the CDR3: TGTGCCAGGAACAGGGTGAGATTCTATGGCTACACCTTC. It is translated as CARNRVRFYGYTF.

This clone has a single count. The chain carries TRBV5-8 and TRBJ1-4; TRBD1 matches at 11 bases. This CDR3 is 16 amino acids long. Trimming removed 4 bases from V and 8 bases from J; junction bases left unmatched: 10. Looked up from germline, CDR1 is SGHTS and CDR2 is YDEGEE. CDR3: CASSTGQGVSGEKLFF. CDR3 in DNA: TGTGCCAGCAGCACGGGACAGGGGGTTTCAGGGGAAAAACTGTTTTTT.

V is TRBV19 and J is TRBJ2-3, with 8 bases that match TRBD1. The germline V gene has CDR1 LNHDA and CDR2 SQIVND (reference sequence). The CDR3 is made up of 15 amino acids. The V and J ends lost 6 bases and 5 bases, in that order; junction bases with no gene match: 10. The CDR3 is CASSSRTGNGDTQYF. The CDR3, as DNA: TGTGCCAGTAGCTCCAGGACAGGGAATGGAGATACGCAGTATTTT.

The chain carries TRBV3-1 (or the pseudogene TRBV3-2) and TRBJ2-7; D uncertain. Germline V gives CDR1 LGHDT, CDR2 YNNKEL (reference sequence). The CDR3 contains 14 residues. The V end lost 4 bases, the J end lost 0 bases, and 10 bases lay between the germline ends. CDR3 protein: CASSRTRDSYEQYF. The CDR3 nucleotides read TGTGCCAGCAGCCGCACCAGAGACTCCTACGAGCAGTACTTC.

The gene calls are TRBV7-3 and TRBJ2-6, with D maybe TRBD1 (6 bases). The CDR3 totals 16 residues. CDR1 and CDR2 (germline): SGHTA, FQGTGA. The V end lost 5 bases, the J end lost 1 base, and 12 bases lay between the germline ends. CDR3 in DNA: TGTGCCAGCAGCCCCTCGACAGGTTCTGGGGCCAACGTCCTGACTTTC. This translates into CASSPSTGSGANVLTF.

The chain is built from TRBV7-9 and TRBJ2-7; 7 nucleotides match TRBD1. This CDR3 region has 16 residues. J was trimmed by 4 bases and V by 5 bases; bases with no gene match: 14. Germline loops: CDR1 SEHNR, CDR2 FQNEAQ (reference sequence). CDR3 amino acids: CASSPRLTGFRYEQYF. DNA of the CDR3: TGTGCCAGCAGCCCAAGACTGACAGGGTTCCGGTACGAGCAGTACTTC.

The V gene is TRBV7-9, the J gene TRBJ1-2; D not resolved. Trimming stripped 6 bases from V and 0 bases from J, with 23 bases between. The CDR3 loop spans 18 amino acids. Germline-derived CDR1 and CDR2 are SEHNR and FQNEAQ (reference sequence). DNA of the CDR3: TGTGCCAGCAGATCGCGAGGACCGCGACTCTTAGCTAACTATGGCTACACCTTC. It specifies CASRSRGPRLLANYGYTF.

This chain links TRBV6-5 with TRBJ1-4; 9 bases agree with TRBD1. The CDR3 covers 14 residues. J was trimmed by 8 bases and V by 6 bases; bases with no gene match: 7. Germline V gene lookup returns CDR1 MNHEY and CDR2 SVGAGI. CDR3 coding DNA: TGTGCCAGCAGAAGGGACAGGGCACAGGAAAAACTGTTTTTT. Protein: CASRRDRAQEKLFF.

V and J are TRBV18 and TRBJ1-6; TRBD1 is a possible D gene (5 bases). The ends were cut back, 4 bases at V and 5 bases at J, with 12 bases in the middle. The CDR3 covers 15 residues. The V gene's germline CDR1 is KGHSH and CDR2 LQKENI. The CDR3 bases are TGTGCCAGCTCACTGCGGGGACTGAATAATTCACCCCTCCACTTT. Protein product: CASSLRGLNNSPLHF.